This TCR beta chain was found in a study of cytomegalovirus exposure and HLA in healthy donors. Comment on this clone: What it binds is unknown.

From the 120-subject validation cohort, which was separate from the approximately 670-subject first cohort, the donors were drawn. CDR1 is MRHNA and CDR2 is SNTAGT in the germline V gene. This CDR3 region has 12 residues. V lost 3 bases to trimming and J lost 6 bases, with 6 bases between them. Overall study findings and caveats: Cytomegalovirus association was listed for 150 or so TCR beta chains. Specific recognition of CMV antigens was confirmed in vitro for three chains (all CMV-associated).

The repertoire was sequenced with immunoSEQ multiplex PCR; TCRdb's copy has only in-frame clones and lacks some. The sample holds 240,000 or so clones, around 85% seen once. The source of this sequence is a woman aged 25 to 45 in good health and CMV-seropositive. The sample comprised PBMCs. The chain uses TRBV6-4 and TRBJ1-5; D not certain. CDR3 nucleotides: TGTGCCAGCAGTGATAGGAGTCAGCCCCAGCATTTT. As protein: CASSDRSQPQHF.